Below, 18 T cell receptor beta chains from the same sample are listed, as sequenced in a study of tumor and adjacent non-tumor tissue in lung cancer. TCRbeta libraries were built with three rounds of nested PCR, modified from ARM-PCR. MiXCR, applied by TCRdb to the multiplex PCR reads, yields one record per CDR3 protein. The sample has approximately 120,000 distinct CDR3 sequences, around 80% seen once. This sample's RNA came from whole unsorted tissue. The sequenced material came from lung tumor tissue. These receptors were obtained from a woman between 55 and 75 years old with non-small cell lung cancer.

This chain's CDR3 is CSVERGTGGGMFF. The CDR3 DNA reads as TGCAGCGTTGAAAGGGGAACAGGCGGGGGGATGTTTTTT. The genes are TRBV29-1 and TRBJ2-2, with 8 bases fitting TRBD2. This CDR3 contains 13 residues. V gave up 2 bases and J gave up 15 bases; unmatched junction bases: 11. Germline V gene lookup returns CDR1 SQVTM and CDR2 ANQGSEA.

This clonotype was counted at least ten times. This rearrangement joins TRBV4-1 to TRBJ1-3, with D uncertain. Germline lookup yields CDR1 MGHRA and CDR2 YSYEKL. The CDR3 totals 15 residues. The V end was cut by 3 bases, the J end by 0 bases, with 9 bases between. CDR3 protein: CASSQSFGSGNTIYF. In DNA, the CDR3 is TGCGCCAGCAGCCAGAGTTTCGGCTCTGGAAACACCATATATTTT.

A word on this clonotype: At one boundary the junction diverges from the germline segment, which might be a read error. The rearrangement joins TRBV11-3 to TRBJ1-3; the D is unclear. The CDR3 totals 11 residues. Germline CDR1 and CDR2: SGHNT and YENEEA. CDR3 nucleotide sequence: TGTGCCATCAGCCTGGAAGACACCATATATTTT. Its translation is CAISLEDTIYF.

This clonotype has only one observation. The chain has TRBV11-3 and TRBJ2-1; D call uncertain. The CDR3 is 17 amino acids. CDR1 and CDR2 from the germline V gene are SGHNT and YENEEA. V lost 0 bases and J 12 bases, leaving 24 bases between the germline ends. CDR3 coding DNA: TGTGCCAGCAGCTTAGAGTTGACCAGCGCGAGCCACAACGTGCAGTTCTTC. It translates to CASSLELTSASHNVQFF.

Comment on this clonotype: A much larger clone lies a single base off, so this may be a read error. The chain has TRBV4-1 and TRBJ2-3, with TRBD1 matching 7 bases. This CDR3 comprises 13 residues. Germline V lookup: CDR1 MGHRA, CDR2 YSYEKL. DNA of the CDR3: TGCGACAGCAGCGATAACAGGGGCGATACGCAGTATTTT. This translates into CDSSDNRGDTQYF.

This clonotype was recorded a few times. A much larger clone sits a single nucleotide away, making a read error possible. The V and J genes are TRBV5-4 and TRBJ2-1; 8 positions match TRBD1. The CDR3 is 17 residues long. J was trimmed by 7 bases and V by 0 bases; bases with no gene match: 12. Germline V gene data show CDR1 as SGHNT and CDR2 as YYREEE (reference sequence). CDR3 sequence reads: CASSLDGGQGVENEQFF. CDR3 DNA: TGTGCCAGCAGCTTGGACGGCGGACAGGGAGTTGAGAATGAGCAGTTCTTC.

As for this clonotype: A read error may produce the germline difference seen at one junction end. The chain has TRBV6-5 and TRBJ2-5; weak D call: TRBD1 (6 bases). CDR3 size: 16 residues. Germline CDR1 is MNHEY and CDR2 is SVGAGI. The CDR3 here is CVSSLGDTRSGETQYF. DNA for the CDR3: TGTGTCAGCAGTTTAGGGGACACGAGGTCTGGAGAGACCCAGTACTTC.

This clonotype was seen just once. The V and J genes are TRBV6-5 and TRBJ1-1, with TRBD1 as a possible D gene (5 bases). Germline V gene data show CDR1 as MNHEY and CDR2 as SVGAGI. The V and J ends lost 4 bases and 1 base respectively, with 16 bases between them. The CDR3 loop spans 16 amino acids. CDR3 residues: CASSFTPGLENTEAFF. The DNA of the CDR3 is TGTGCCAGCAGTTTCACTCCGGGACTAGAGAACACTGAAGCTTTCTTT.

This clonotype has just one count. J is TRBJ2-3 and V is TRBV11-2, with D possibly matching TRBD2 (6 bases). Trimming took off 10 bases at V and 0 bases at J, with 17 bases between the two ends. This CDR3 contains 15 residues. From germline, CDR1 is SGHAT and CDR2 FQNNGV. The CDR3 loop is CATNRWDSSTDTQYF. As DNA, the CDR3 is TGTGCCACCAATAGGTGGGACTCTAGCACAGATACGCAGTATTTT.

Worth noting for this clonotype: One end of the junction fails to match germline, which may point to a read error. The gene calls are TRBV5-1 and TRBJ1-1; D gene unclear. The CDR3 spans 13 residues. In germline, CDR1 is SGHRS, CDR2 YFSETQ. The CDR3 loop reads CASSFTGNTEASF. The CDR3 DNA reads TGCGCCAGCAGCTTTACTGGAAACACTGAAGCTTCCTTT.

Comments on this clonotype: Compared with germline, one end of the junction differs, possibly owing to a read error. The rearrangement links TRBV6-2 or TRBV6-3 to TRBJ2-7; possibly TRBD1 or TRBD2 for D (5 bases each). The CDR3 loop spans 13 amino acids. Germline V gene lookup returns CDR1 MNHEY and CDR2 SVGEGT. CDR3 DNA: TGTGCCAGCAGCACGGGACGGGCCTACGAGCAATACTTC. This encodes CASSTGRAYEQYF.

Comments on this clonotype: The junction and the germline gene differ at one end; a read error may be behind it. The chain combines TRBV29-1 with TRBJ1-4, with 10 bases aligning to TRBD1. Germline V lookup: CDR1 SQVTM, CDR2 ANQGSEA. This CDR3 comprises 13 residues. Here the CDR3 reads CSVRDRGYEKMFF. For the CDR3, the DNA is TGCAGCGTGAGGGACAGGGGATATGAAAAAATGTTTTTT.

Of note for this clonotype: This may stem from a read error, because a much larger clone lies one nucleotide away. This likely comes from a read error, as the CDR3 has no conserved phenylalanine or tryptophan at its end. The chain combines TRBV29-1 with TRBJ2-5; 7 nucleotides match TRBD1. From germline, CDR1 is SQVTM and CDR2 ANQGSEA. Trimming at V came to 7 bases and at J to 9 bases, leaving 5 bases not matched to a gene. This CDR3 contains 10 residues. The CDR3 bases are TGCAGCGCCAACGACAGGGCCCAGTACATC. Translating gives CSANDRAQYI.

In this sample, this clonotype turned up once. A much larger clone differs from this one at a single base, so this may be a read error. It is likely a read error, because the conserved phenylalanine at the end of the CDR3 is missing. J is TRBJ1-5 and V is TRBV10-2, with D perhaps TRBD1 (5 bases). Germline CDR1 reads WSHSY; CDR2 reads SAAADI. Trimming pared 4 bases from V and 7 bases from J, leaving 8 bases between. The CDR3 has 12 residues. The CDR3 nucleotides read TGCGCCAGCAGTGTGAGGGGACAGCCCCAGCATTAT. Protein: CASSVRGQPQHY.

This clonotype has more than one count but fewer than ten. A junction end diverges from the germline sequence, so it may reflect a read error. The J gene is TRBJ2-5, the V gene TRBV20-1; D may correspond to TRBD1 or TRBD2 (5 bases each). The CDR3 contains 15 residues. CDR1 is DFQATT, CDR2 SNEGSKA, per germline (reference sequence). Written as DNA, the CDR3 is TGCAGTGCCCACAACGCCCGGGGCAAAAGAGAGACTCAGTACTTC. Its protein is CSAHNARGKRETQYF.

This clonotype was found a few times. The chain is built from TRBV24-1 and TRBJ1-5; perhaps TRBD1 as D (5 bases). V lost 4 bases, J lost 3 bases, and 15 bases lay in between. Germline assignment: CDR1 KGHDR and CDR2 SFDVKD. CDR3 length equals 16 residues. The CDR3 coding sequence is TGTGCCACCAGTGACCATCGGGGCCCACCCAATCAGCCCCAGCATTTT. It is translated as CATSDHRGPPNQPQHF.

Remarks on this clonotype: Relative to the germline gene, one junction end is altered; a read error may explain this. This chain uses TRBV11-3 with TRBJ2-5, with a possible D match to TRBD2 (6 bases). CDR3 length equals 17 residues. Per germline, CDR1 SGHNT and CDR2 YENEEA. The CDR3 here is CTSSTKGGGVYQEIQYF. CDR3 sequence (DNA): TGTACCAGCAGCACCAAAGGTGGAGGGGTTTACCAAGAGATCCAGTACTTC.

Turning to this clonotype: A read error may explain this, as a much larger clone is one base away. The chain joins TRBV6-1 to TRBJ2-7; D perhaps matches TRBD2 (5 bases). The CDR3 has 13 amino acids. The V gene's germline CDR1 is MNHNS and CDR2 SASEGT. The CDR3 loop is CVSSEAARVEQYF. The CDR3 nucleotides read TGTGTCAGCAGTGAAGCGGCCCGGGTTGAGCAGTACTTC.